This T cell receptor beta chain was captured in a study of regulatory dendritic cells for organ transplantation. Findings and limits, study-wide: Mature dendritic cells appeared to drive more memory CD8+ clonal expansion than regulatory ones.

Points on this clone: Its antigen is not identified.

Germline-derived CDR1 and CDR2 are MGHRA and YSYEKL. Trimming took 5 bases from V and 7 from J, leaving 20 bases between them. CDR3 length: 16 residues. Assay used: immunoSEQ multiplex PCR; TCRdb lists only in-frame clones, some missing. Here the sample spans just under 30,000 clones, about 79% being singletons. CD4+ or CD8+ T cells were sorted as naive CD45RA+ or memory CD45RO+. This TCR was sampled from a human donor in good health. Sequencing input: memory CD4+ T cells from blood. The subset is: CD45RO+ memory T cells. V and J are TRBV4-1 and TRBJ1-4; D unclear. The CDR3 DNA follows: TGCGCCAGCAGCGAAGCCGCCGGGGTGAGGAGTGAAAAACTGTTTTTT. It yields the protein CASSEAAGVRSEKLFF.